This T cell receptor beta chain was sequenced during a study of blood T cell repertoires in COVID-19. Study-wide context: In each case, the material was cDNA or gDNA derived from T cells, B-cell-depleted T cells, or PBMCs.

The CDR3 consists of 14 residues. V was pared by 5 bases and J by 9 bases, with 17 bases between. Germline-derived CDR1 and CDR2 are SEHNR and FQNEAQ (reference sequence). Original processing methods: Reference gene primer amplification gave nucleated cell count estimates. The table came from immunoSEQ multiplex PCR; TCRdb's copy has only in-frame clones and leaves some out. The V and J calls and clone size are taken from that table; D and trimming were inferred from the DNA. The sample contains about 240,000 clones, about 90% of which appear only once. The sequencing sample was made of peripheral blood. This TCR derives from a man aged 55 to 70 who had recovered from COVID-19. This chain connects TRBV7-9 to TRBJ2-1; a possible D gene is TRBD2 (7 bases). The CDR3, as DNA: TGTGCCAGCAGCCCCCTTGGGGGGGCGGGTGAGCAGTTCTTC. It translates to CASSPLGGAGEQFF.